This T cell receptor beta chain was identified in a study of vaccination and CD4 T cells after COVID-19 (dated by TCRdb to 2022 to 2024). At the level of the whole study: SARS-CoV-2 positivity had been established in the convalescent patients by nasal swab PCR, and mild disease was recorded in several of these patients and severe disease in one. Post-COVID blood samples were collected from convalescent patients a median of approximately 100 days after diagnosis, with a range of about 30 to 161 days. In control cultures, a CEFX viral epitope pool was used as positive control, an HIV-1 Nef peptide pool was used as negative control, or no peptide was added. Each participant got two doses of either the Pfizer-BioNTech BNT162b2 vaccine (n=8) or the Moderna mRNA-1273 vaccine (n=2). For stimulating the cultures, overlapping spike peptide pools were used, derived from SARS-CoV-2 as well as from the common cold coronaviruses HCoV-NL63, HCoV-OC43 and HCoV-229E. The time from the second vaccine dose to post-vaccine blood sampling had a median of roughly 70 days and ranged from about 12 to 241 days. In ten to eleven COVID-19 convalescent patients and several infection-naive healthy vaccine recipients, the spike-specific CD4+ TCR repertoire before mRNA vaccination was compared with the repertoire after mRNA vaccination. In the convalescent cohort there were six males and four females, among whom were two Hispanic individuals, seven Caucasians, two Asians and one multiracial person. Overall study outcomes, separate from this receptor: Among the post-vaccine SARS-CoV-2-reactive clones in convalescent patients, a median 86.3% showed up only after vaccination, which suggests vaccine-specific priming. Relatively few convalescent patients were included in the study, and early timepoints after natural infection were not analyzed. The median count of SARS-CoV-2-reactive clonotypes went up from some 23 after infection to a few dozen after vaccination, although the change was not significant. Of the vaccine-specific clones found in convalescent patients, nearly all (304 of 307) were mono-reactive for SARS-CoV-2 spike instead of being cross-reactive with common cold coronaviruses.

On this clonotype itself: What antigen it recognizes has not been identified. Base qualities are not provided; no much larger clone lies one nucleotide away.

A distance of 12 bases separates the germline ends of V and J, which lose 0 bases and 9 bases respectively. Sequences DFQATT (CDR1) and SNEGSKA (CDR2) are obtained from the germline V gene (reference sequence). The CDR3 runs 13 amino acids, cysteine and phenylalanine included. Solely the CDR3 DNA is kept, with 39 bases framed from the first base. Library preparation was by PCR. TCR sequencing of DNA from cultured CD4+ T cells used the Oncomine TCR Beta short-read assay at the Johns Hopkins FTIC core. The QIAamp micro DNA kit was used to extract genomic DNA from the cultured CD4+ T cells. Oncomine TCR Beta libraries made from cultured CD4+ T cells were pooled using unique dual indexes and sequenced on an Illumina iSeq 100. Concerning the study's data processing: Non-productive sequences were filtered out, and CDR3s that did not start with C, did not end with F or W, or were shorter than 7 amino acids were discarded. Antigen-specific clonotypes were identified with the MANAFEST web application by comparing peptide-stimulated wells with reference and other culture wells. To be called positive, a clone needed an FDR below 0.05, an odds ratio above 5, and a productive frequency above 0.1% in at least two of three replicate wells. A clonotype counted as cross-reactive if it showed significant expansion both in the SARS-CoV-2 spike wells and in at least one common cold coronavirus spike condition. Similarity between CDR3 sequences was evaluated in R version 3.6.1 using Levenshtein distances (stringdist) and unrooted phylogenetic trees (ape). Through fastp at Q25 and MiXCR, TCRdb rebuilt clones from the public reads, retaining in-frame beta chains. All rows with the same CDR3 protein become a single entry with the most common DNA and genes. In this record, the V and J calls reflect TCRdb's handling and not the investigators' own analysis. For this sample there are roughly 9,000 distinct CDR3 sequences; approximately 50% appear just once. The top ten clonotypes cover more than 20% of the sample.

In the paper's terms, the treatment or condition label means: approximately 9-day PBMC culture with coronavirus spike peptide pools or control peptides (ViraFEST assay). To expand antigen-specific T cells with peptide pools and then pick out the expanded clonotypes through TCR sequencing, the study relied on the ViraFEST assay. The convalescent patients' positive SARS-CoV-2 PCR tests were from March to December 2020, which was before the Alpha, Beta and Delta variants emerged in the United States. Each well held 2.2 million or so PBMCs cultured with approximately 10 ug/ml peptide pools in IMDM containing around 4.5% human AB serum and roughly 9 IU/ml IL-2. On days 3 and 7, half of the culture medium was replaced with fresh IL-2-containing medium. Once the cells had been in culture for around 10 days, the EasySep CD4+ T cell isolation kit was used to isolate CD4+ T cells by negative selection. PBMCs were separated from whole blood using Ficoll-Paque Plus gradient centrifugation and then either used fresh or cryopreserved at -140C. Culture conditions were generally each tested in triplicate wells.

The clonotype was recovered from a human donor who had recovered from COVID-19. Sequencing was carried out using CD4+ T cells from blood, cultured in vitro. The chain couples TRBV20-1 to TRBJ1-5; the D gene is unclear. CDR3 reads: CSARDASRGPQHF. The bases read TGCAGTGCTAGAGATGCTAGCCGGGGGCCCCAGCATTTT.